Following are 23 T cell receptor beta chains from one sample sequenced in a study of control samples from healthy donors and cancer patients. The method was immunoSEQ multiplex PCR; TCRdb's version includes in-frame clones alone and lacks a portion of them. The data show roughly 200,000 clones, 90% to 95% seen once. Sequenced sample: blood. The receptor set was obtained from a young man in good health.

The chain links TRBV5-1 to TRBJ2-7; D ambiguous. V was shortened by 1 base and J by 7 bases, with 9 bases between the two germline ends. Germline V lookup: CDR1 SGHRS, CDR2 YFSETQ. This CDR3 contains 12 residues. CDR3 sequence reads: CASSLTQVEQYF. The DNA for the CDR3 is TGCGCCAGCAGCTTGACTCAGGTGGAGCAGTACTTC.

The gene calls are TRBV30 and TRBJ2-1; D might be TRBD1 or TRBD2, each matching 5 bases. The CDR3 runs to 14 residues. Germline values: CDR1 GTSNPN, CDR2 SVGIG (reference sequence). Trimming took off 2 bases at V and 4 bases at J, with 12 bases between the two ends. The CDR3 here is CAWSYGTDYNEQFF. For the CDR3, the DNA is TGTGCCTGGAGTTACGGGACGGATTACAATGAGCAGTTCTTC.

This chain links TRBV5-1 with TRBJ2-3; a possible D gene is TRBD1 (6 bases). Germline V gene data show CDR1 as SGHRS and CDR2 as YFSETQ. V was clipped by 4 bases and J by 1 base, with 13 bases between them. The CDR3 has 15 residues. The CDR3 DNA is TGCGCCAGCAGCCGGGCAGGGGAAGGCACAGATACGCAGTATTTT. It yields the protein CASSRAGEGTDTQYF. Together with reference TRBV5-1 and TRBJ2-3, the CDR3 gives the full variable domain: KAGVTQTPRYLIKTRGQQVTLSCSPISGHRSVSWYQQTPGQGLQFLFEYFSETQRNKGNFPGRFSGRQFSNSRSEMNVSTLELGDSALYLCASSRAGEGTDTQYFGPGTRLTVL.

V and J are TRBV11-3 and TRBJ2-2, with D maybe TRBD2 (7 bases). Trimming removed 1 base from V and 6 bases from J, with 15 bases in between. In germline, CDR1 is SGHNT, CDR2 YENEEA. The CDR3 covers 16 residues. CDR3 protein: CASSLVGGANPGELFF. The CDR3 DNA follows: TGTGCCAGCAGCTTAGTAGGGGGGGCTAACCCCGGGGAGCTGTTTTTT.

The V and J genes are TRBV7-3 and TRBJ2-1, with D perhaps given as TRBD1 or TRBD2 (5 bases each). The V end lost 1 base, the J end lost 7 bases, and 23 bases lay between the germline ends. Germline values: CDR1 SGHTA, CDR2 FQGTGA. The CDR3 runs to 18 residues. The CDR3, as DNA: TGTGCCAGCAGCTTAAAGGGCCCACCCCGGGGCCCGGGGAATGAGCAGTTCTTC. This codes for CASSLKGPPRGPGNEQFF.

This clone was seen a single time. The chain joins TRBV19 to TRBJ2-2; a weak D match, TRBD1 (5 bases). The V end lost 3 bases, the J end lost 3 bases, and 11 bases lay between the germline ends. The V gene's germline CDR1 is LNHDA and CDR2 SQIVND (reference sequence). This CDR3 is built from 15 residues. CDR3 amino acids: CASSIDQGHTGELFF. DNA for the CDR3: TGTGCCAGTAGTATCGACCAGGGCCACACCGGGGAGCTGTTTTTT.

The CDR3 DNA follows: TGTGCCAGCAGTTTGACAGGGGGCCCCTACGAGCAGTACTTC. This codes for CASSLTGGPYEQYF. This sequence joins TRBV27 and TRBJ2-7, with TRBD1 matching 10 bases. The germline CDR1 and CDR2 sequences are MNHEY and SMNVEV (reference sequence). Losses at the gene ends were 3 bases for V and 2 bases for J; bases not matched to a gene: 1. CDR3 length: 14 amino acids.

V is TRBV7-9 and J is TRBJ1-2; D unresolved. Per germline, CDR1 SEHNR and CDR2 FQNEAQ (reference sequence). CDR3 length: 12 residues. Trimming left V 6 bases short and J 6 bases short, with 11 bases between. For the CDR3, the DNA is TGTGCCAGCAGTCCCCTGGGTCATGGCTACACCTTC. Translation: CASSPLGHGYTF.

V usage is TRBV14 and J usage is TRBJ1-6, with TRBD1 identical over 7 bases. This CDR3 is 17 amino acids long. Trimming at V came to 0 bases and at J to 2 bases, leaving 4 bases not matched to a gene. Germline V gives CDR1 SGHDN, CDR2 FVKESK. The CDR3 nucleotides read TGTGCCAGCAGCCAAGAAGCCGGGACAGCCTATAATTCACCCCTCCACTTT. This gives the protein CASSQEAGTAYNSPLHF.

In this sample, this clone turned up once. The chain has TRBV20-1 and TRBJ1-1; no clear D. Germline values: CDR1 DFQATT, CDR2 SNEGSKA (reference sequence). V lost 3 bases to trimming and J lost 11 bases, with 13 bases between them. CDR3 length: 11 residues. Here the CDR3 reads CSASIGVGAFF. The CDR3 region has the DNA TGCAGTGCTAGTATCGGGGTTGGGGCTTTCTTT.

The genes are TRBV29-1 and TRBJ1-2; 7 bases match TRBD1. This CDR3 has 11 amino acids. From germline, CDR1 is SQVTM and CDR2 ANQGSEA. The CDR3 here is CAGGQGYGYTF. CDR3 DNA: TGCGCAGGGGGGCAAGGCTATGGCTACACCTTC.

The chain has TRBV6-5 and TRBJ1-1; the D gene is possibly TRBD1 (5 bases). Trimming cost V 6 bases and J 3 bases, with 14 bases left between them. This CDR3 contains 14 residues. CDR1 is MNHEY, CDR2 SVGAGI, per germline. The CDR3: CASSEVGEDTEAFF. CDR3 DNA: TGTGCCAGCAGCGAGGTGGGGGAAGACACTGAAGCTTTCTTT.

This rearrangement joins TRBV5-1 to TRBJ1-2; 9 bases agree with TRBD1. Unmatched junction bases numbered 11, after V lost 4 bases and J lost 7 bases. Per germline, CDR1 SGHRS and CDR2 YFSETQ. The CDR3 has 15 amino acids. The CDR3 coding sequence is TGCGCCAGCAGCCGACAGGGGGGCCGAGGGTCTGGCTACACCTTC. Protein: CASSRQGGRGSGYTF.

For the CDR3, the DNA is TGTGCCAGCAAAGAGGCAGGAATGGGAAACACCATATATTTT. Protein sequence: CASKEAGMGNTIYF. The genes are TRBV25-1 and TRBJ1-3; no firm D call. The CDR3 is 14 residues long. The V end was cut by 7 bases, the J end by 4 bases, with 14 bases between. Germline lookup yields CDR1 MGHDK and CDR2 SYGVNS.

This rearrangement joins TRBV7-3 to TRBJ2-2, with a tentative D call TRBD2 (5 bases). Looked up from germline, CDR1 is SGHTA and CDR2 is FQGTGA. This CDR3 has 16 amino acids. Trimming stripped 1 base from V and 1 base from J, with 10 bases between. The CDR3 loop reads CASSLISAGNTGELFF. CDR3 nucleotides: TGTGCCAGCAGCTTAATTTCTGCGGGGAACACCGGGGAGCTGTTTTTT.

This clone was seen a single time. The J gene is TRBJ1-1, the V gene TRBV13, with 7 bases that match TRBD1. J lost 0 bases, V lost 5 bases, and 9 bases had no gene match. The CDR3 has 16 residues. Germline CDR1 reads PRHDT; CDR2 reads FYEKMQ (reference sequence). CDR3 loop: CASSPKGDSLNTEAFF. DNA for the CDR3: TGTGCCAGCAGCCCAAAAGGGGACAGCCTGAACACTGAAGCTTTCTTT.

The sample holds one count of this clone. The CDR3 nucleotides are TGTGCCAGCAGCCGCGGGGTTGAAGCTTTCTTT. This translates into CASSRGVEAFF. V usage is TRBV3-1 (or the pseudogene TRBV3-2) and J usage is TRBJ1-1, with unresolved D. This CDR3 has 11 amino acids. The germline CDR1 and CDR2 sequences are LGHDT and YNNKEL (reference sequence). Between the trimmed V and J ends, which lost 4 bases and 7 bases, there was a span of 7 bases.

The chain joins TRBV5-8 to TRBJ1-5; D gene ambiguous. Trimming stripped 1 base from V and 0 bases from J, with 8 bases between. The CDR3 has 15 residues. The germline V gene encodes CDR1 SGHTS and CDR2 YDEGEE. CDR3 residues: CASSLWPNSNQPQHF. The CDR3 DNA sequence: TGTGCCAGCAGCTTGTGGCCCAATAGCAATCAGCCCCAGCATTTT.

The CDR3 sequence: CASSIDRDRQPQHF. The DNA of the CDR3 is TGTGCCAGTAGTATAGACAGGGATAGGCAGCCCCAGCATTTT. The chain couples TRBV19 to TRBJ1-5; TRBD1 might be the D (5 bases). The CDR3 has 14 residues. Trimming took off 0 bases at V and 7 bases at J, with 10 bases between the two ends. Germline loops: CDR1 LNHDA, CDR2 SQIVND (reference sequence).

The V gene is TRBV7-3, the J gene TRBJ1-1, with D tentatively TRBD1 (5 bases). The CDR3 contains 16 residues. V lost 0 bases to trimming and J lost 4 bases, with 15 bases between them. From germline, CDR1 is SGHTA and CDR2 FQGTGA. The CDR3 DNA follows: TGTGCCAGCAGCTTAACCCGGATCCAGGGAGGCACTGAAGCTTTCTTT. This sequence encodes CASSLTRIQGGTEAFF.

This clone was seen more than once but under ten times. V is TRBV7-8 and J is TRBJ1-5, with 10 bases identical to TRBD1. The junction had 4 bases not matched to a gene; V was cut back by 1 base and J by 4 bases. This CDR3 contains 16 residues. CDR1 is SGHVS and CDR2 is FQNEAQ in the germline V gene. The CDR3 region has the DNA TGTGCCAGCAGCTTAGAATCGGGACAGGGGAATCAGCCCCAGCATTTT. This encodes CASSLESGQGNQPQHF.

The sample holds a few counts of this clone. The J gene is TRBJ2-7, the V gene TRBV2; 10 bases match TRBD1. Germline V gene sequence: CDR1 SNHLY, CDR2 FYNNEI. The CDR3 is 15 amino acids. J gave up 0 bases and V 6 bases, and 5 bases lay outside the gene matches. The CDR3 spells CASRPDRGFSYEQYF. CDR3 nucleotide sequence: TGTGCCAGCAGACCGGACAGGGGGTTCTCCTACGAGCAGTACTTC.

This clone was observed a handful of times. The sample contains more than one DNA sequence encoding this CDR3. The rearrangement uses TRBV18 and TRBJ2-7, with D unresolved. The CDR3 runs to 14 residues. V lost 2 bases, J lost 0 bases, and 8 bases lay in between. Per the germline V gene, CDR1 is KGHSH and CDR2 is LQKENI. This CDR3 reads CASSPGRSSYEQYF. The CDR3 DNA reads as TGTGCCAGCTCACCAGGGCGGAGCTCCTACGAGCAGTACTTC.